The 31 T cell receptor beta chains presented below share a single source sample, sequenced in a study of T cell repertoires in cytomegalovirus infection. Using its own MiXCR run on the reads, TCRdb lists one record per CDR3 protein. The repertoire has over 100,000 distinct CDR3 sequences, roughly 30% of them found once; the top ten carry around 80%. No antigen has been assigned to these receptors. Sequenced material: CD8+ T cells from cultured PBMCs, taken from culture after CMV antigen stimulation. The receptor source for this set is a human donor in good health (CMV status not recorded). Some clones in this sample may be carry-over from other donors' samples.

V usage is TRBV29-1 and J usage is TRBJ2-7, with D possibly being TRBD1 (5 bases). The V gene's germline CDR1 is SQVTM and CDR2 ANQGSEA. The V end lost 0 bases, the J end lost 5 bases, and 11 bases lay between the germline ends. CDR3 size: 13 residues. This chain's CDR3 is CSVEDSGYDEQYF. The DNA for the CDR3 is TGCAGCGTTGAAGATTCAGGGTACGACGAGCAGTACTTC.

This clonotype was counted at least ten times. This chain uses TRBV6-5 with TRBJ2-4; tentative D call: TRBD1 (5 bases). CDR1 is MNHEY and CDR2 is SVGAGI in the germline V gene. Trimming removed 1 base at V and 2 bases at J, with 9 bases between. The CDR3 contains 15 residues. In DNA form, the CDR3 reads TGTGCCAGCAGTTACTTCAAGGGGACCAAAAACATTCAGTACTTC. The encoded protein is CASSYFKGTKNIQYF.

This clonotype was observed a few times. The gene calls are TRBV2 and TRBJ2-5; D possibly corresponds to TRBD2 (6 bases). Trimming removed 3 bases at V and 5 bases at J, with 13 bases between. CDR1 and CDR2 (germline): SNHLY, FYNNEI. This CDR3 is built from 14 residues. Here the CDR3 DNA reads TGTGCCAGCAGTGAGGAACTAGCTGGCGAGACCCAGTACTTC. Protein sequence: CASSEELAGETQYF.

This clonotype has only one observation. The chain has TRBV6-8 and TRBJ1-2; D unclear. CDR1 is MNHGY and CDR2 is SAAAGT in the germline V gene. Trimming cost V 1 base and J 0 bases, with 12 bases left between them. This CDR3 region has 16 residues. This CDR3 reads CASSYYPSEANYGYTF. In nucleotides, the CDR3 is TGTGCCAGCAGTTACTACCCCTCAGAAGCTAACTATGGCTACACCTTC.

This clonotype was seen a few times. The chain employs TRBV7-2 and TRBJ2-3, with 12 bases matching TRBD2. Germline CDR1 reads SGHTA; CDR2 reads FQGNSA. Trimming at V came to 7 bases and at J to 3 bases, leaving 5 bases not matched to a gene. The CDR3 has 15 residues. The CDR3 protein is CASISLAGGTDTQYF. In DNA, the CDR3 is TGTGCCAGCATCTCCCTAGCGGGGGGGACAGATACGCAGTATTTT.

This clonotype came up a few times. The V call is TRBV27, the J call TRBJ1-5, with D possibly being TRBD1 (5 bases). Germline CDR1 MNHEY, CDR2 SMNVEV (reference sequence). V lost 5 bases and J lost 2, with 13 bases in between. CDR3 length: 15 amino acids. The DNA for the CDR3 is TGTGCCAGCAGTCCCGGGACGGCGGGCAATCAGCCCCAGCATTTT. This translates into CASSPGTAGNQPQHF.

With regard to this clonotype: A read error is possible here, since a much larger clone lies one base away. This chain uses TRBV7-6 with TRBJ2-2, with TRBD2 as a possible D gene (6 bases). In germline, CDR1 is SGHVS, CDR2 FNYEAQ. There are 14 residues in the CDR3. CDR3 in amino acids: CASSLGLSPGELYF. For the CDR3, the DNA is TGTGCCAGCAGCTTGGGACTTTCCCCCGGGGAGCTGTATTTT.

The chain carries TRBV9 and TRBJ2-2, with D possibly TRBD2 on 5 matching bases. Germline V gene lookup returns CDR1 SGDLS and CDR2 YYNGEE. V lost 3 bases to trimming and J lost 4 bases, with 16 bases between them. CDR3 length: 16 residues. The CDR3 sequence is CASSAKGGSATGELFF. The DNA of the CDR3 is TGTGCCAGCAGCGCTAAAGGTGGGAGTGCCACCGGGGAGCTGTTTTTT. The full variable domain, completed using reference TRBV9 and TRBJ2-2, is DSGVTQTPKHLITATGQRVTLRCSPRSGDLSVYWYQQSLDQGLQFLIQYYNGEERAKGNILERFSAQQFPDLHSELNLSSLELGDSALYFCASSAKGGSATGELFFGEGSRLTVL.

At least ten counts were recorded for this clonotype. In DNA form, the CDR3 reads TGTGCCAGCAGCTCTCCCCCTCGGGAGCTGTTTTTT. The encoded protein is CASSSPPRELFF. The rearrangement uses TRBV7-8 and TRBJ2-2, with D unclear. The CDR3 extends over 12 amino acids. Germline V gene lookup returns CDR1 SGHVS and CDR2 FQNEAQ. Trimming shortened V by 4 bases and J by 9 bases, and 9 bases separated the two germline ends.

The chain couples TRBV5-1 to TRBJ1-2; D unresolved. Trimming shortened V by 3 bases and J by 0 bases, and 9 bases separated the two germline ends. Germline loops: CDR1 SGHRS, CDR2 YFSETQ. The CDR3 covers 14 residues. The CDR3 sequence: CASSYRDPNYGYTF. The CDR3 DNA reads TGCGCCAGCAGCTACCGGGATCCTAACTATGGCTACACCTTC.

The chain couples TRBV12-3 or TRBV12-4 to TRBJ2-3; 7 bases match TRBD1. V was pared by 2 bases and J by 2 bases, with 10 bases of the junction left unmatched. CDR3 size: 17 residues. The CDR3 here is CASSLRPGQKITDTQYF. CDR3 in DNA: TGTGCCAGCAGTTTAAGGCCGGGACAGAAGATCACAGATACGCAGTATTTT.

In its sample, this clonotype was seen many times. CDR3 loop: CASSLTGNYGYTF. In DNA form, the CDR3 reads TGTGCCAGCAGTCTAACCGGGAACTATGGCTACACCTTC. This rearrangement joins TRBV27 to TRBJ1-2; D is uncertain. The CDR3 is 13 amino acids. Germline values: CDR1 MNHEY, CDR2 SMNVEV (reference sequence). V dropped 5 bases and J dropped 2 bases, with 9 bases sitting between them.

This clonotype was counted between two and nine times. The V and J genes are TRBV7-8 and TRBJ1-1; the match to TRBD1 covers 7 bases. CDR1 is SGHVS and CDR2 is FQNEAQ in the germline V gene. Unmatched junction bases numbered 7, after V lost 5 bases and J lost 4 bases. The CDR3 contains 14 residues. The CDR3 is CASSPGGSGTEAFF. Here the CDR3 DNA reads TGTGCCAGCAGCCCAGGGGGTTCGGGCACTGAAGCTTTCTTT.

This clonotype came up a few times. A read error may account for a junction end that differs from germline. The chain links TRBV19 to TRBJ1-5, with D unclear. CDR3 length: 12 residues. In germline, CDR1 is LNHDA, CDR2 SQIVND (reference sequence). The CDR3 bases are TGTGCCAGTACTATAGGGAATCAGCCCCAGCATTTT. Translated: CASTIGNQPQHF.

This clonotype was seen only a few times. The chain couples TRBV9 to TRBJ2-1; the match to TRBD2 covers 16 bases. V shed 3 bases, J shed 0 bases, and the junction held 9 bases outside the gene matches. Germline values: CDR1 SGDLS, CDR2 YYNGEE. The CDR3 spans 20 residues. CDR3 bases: TGTGCCAGCAGCGGACTGGGGACTAGCGGGGGGGAAAGCTCCTACAATGAGCAGTTCTTC. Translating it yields CASSGLGTSGGESSYNEQFF.

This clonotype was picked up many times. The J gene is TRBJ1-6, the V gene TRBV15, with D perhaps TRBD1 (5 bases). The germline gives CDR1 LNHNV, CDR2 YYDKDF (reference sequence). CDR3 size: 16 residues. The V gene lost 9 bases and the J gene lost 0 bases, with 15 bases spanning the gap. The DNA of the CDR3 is TGTGCCACGGGGCCGGGAGATAGCTCCTATAATTCACCCCTCCACTTT. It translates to CATGPGDSSYNSPLHF.

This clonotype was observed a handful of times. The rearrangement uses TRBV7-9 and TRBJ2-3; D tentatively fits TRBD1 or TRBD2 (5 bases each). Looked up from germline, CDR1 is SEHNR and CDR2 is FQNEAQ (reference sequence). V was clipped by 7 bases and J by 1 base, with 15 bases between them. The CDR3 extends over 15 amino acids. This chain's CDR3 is CASKVVGDRTDTQYF. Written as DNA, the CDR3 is TGTGCCAGCAAAGTAGTGGGGGATCGCACAGATACGCAGTATTTT.

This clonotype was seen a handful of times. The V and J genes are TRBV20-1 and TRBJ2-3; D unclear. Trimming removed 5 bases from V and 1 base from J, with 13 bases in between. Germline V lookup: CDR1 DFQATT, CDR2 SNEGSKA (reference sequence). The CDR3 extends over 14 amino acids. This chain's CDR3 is CSALGVGRTDTQYF. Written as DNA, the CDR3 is TGCAGTGCTCTTGGGGTGGGTCGCACAGATACGCAGTATTTT.

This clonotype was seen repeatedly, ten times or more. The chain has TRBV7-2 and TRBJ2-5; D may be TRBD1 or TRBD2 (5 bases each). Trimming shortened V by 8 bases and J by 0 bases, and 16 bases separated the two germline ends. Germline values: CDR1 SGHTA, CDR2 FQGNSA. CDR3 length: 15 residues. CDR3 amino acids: CASHPGTSYQETQYF. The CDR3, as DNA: TGTGCCAGCCACCCCGGGACCTCGTACCAAGAGACCCAGTACTTC.

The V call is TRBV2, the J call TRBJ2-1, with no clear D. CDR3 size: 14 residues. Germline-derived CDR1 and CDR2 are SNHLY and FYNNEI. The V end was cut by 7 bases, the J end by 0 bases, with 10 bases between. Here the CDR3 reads CASKEASSYNEQFF. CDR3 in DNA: TGTGCCAGCAAGGAAGCGAGCTCCTACAATGAGCAGTTCTTC. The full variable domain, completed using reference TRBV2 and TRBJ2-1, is EPEVTQTPSHQVTQMGQEVILRCVPISNHLYFYWYRQILGQKVEFLVSFYNNEISEKSEIFDDQFSVERPDGSNFTLKIRSTKLEDSAMYFCASKEASSYNEQFFGPGTRLTVL.

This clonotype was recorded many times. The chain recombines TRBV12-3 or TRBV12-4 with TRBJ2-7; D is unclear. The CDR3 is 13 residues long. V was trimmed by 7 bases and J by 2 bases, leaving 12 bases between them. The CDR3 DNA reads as TGTGCCAGCACCTCTGTAAGCCCCTACGAGCAGTACTTC. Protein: CASTSVSPYEQYF.

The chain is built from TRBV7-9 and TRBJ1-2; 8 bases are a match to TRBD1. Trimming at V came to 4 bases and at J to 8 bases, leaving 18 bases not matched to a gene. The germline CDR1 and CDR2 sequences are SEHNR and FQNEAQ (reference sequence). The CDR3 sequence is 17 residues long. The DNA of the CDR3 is TGTGCCAGCAGCTCTCCACGACAGGGGATTGGGACCGGCGGCTACACCTTC. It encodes CASSSPRQGIGTGGYTF.

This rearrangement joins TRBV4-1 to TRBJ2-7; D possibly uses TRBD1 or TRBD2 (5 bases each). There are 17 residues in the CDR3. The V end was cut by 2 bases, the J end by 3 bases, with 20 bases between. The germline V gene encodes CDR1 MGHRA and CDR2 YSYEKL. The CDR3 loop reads CASSQFLMGRILYEQYF. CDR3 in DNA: TGCGCCAGCAGCCAATTTCTAATGGGACGTATCCTCTACGAGCAGTACTTC.

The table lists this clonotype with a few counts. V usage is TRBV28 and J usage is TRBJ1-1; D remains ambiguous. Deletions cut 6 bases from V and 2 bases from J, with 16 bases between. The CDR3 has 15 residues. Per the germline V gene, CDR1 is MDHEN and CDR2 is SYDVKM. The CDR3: CASRELEGYNTEAFF. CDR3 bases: TGTGCCAGCAGAGAACTGGAGGGTTATAACACTGAAGCTTTCTTT.

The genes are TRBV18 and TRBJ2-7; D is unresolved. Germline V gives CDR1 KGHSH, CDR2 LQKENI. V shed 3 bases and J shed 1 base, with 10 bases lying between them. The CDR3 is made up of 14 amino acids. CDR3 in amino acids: CASSPPDTSYEQYF. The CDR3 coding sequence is TGTGCCAGCTCACCTCCGGATACGTCCTACGAGCAGTACTTC.

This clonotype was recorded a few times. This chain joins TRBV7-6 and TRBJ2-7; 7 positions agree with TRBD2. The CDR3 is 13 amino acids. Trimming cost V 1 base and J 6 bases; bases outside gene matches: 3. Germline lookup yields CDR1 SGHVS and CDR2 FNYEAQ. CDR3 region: CASSLGGGSEQYF. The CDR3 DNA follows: TGTGCCAGCAGCTTAGGGGGGGGATCCGAGCAGTACTTC.

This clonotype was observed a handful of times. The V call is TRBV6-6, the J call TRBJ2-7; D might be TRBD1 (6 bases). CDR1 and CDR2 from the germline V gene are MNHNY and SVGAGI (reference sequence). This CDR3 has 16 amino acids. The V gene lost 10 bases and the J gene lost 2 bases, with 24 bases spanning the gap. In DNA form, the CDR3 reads TGTGCCACCCACTCTCGTACAGGGCGGTGGGCCTACGAGCAGTACTTC. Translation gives CATHSRTGRWAYEQYF.

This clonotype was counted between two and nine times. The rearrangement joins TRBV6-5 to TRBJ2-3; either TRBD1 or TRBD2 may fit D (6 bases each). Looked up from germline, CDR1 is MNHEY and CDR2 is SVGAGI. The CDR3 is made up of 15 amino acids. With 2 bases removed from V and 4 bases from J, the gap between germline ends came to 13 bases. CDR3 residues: CASSYGPGASDTQYF. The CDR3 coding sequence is TGTGCCAGCAGTTACGGGCCGGGGGCCTCAGATACGCAGTATTTT.

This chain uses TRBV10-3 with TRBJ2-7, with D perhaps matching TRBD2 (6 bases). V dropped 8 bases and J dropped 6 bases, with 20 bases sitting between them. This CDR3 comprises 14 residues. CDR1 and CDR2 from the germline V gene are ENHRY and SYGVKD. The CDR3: CAIWARDFEGEQYF. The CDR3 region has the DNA TGTGCCATCTGGGCCCGGGACTTCGAAGGCGAGCAGTACTTC.

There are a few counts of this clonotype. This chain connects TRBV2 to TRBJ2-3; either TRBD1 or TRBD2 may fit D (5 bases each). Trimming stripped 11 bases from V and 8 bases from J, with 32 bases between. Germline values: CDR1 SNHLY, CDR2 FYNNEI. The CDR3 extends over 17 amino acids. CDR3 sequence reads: CAGTGDLRTFGVGTQYF. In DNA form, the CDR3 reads TGTGCCGGCACCGGGGACCTCCGGACCTTTGGCGTAGGTACGCAGTATTTT.

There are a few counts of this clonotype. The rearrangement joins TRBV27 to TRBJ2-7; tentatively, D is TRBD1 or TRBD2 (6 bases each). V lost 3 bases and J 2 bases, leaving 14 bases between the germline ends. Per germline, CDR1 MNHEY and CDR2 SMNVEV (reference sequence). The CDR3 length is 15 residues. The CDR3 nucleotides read TGTGCCAGCAGTTTCTCGGGGGCCAATACCTACGAGCAGTACTTC. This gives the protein CASSFSGANTYEQYF.